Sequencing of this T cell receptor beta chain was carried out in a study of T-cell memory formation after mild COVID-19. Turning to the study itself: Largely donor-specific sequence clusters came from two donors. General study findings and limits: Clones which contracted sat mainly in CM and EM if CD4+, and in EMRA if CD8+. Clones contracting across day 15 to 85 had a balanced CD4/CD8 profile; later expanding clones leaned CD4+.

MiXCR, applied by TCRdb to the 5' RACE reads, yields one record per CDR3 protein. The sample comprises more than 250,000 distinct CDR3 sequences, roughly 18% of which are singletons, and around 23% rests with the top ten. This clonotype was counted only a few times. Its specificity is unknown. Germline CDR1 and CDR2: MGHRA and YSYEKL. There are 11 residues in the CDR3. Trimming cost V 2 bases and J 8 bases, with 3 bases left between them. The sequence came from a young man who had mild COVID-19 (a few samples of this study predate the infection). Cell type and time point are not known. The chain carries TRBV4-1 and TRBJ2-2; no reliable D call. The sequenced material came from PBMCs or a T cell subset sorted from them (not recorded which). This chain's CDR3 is CASSQRGELFF. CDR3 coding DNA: TGCGCCAGCAGCCAACGAGGGGAGCTGTTTTTT.